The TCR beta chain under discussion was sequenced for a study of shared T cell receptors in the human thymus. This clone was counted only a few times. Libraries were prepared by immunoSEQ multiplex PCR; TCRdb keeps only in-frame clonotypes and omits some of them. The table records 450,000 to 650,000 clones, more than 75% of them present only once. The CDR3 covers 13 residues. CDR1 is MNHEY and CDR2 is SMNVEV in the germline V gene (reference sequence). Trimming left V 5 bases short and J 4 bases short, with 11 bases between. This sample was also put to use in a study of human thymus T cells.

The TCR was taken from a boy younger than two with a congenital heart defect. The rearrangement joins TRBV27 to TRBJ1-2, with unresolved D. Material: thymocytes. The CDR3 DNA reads TGTGCCAGCAGTCCCCACCCGGGCTATGGCTACACCTTC. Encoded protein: CASSPHPGYGYTF.